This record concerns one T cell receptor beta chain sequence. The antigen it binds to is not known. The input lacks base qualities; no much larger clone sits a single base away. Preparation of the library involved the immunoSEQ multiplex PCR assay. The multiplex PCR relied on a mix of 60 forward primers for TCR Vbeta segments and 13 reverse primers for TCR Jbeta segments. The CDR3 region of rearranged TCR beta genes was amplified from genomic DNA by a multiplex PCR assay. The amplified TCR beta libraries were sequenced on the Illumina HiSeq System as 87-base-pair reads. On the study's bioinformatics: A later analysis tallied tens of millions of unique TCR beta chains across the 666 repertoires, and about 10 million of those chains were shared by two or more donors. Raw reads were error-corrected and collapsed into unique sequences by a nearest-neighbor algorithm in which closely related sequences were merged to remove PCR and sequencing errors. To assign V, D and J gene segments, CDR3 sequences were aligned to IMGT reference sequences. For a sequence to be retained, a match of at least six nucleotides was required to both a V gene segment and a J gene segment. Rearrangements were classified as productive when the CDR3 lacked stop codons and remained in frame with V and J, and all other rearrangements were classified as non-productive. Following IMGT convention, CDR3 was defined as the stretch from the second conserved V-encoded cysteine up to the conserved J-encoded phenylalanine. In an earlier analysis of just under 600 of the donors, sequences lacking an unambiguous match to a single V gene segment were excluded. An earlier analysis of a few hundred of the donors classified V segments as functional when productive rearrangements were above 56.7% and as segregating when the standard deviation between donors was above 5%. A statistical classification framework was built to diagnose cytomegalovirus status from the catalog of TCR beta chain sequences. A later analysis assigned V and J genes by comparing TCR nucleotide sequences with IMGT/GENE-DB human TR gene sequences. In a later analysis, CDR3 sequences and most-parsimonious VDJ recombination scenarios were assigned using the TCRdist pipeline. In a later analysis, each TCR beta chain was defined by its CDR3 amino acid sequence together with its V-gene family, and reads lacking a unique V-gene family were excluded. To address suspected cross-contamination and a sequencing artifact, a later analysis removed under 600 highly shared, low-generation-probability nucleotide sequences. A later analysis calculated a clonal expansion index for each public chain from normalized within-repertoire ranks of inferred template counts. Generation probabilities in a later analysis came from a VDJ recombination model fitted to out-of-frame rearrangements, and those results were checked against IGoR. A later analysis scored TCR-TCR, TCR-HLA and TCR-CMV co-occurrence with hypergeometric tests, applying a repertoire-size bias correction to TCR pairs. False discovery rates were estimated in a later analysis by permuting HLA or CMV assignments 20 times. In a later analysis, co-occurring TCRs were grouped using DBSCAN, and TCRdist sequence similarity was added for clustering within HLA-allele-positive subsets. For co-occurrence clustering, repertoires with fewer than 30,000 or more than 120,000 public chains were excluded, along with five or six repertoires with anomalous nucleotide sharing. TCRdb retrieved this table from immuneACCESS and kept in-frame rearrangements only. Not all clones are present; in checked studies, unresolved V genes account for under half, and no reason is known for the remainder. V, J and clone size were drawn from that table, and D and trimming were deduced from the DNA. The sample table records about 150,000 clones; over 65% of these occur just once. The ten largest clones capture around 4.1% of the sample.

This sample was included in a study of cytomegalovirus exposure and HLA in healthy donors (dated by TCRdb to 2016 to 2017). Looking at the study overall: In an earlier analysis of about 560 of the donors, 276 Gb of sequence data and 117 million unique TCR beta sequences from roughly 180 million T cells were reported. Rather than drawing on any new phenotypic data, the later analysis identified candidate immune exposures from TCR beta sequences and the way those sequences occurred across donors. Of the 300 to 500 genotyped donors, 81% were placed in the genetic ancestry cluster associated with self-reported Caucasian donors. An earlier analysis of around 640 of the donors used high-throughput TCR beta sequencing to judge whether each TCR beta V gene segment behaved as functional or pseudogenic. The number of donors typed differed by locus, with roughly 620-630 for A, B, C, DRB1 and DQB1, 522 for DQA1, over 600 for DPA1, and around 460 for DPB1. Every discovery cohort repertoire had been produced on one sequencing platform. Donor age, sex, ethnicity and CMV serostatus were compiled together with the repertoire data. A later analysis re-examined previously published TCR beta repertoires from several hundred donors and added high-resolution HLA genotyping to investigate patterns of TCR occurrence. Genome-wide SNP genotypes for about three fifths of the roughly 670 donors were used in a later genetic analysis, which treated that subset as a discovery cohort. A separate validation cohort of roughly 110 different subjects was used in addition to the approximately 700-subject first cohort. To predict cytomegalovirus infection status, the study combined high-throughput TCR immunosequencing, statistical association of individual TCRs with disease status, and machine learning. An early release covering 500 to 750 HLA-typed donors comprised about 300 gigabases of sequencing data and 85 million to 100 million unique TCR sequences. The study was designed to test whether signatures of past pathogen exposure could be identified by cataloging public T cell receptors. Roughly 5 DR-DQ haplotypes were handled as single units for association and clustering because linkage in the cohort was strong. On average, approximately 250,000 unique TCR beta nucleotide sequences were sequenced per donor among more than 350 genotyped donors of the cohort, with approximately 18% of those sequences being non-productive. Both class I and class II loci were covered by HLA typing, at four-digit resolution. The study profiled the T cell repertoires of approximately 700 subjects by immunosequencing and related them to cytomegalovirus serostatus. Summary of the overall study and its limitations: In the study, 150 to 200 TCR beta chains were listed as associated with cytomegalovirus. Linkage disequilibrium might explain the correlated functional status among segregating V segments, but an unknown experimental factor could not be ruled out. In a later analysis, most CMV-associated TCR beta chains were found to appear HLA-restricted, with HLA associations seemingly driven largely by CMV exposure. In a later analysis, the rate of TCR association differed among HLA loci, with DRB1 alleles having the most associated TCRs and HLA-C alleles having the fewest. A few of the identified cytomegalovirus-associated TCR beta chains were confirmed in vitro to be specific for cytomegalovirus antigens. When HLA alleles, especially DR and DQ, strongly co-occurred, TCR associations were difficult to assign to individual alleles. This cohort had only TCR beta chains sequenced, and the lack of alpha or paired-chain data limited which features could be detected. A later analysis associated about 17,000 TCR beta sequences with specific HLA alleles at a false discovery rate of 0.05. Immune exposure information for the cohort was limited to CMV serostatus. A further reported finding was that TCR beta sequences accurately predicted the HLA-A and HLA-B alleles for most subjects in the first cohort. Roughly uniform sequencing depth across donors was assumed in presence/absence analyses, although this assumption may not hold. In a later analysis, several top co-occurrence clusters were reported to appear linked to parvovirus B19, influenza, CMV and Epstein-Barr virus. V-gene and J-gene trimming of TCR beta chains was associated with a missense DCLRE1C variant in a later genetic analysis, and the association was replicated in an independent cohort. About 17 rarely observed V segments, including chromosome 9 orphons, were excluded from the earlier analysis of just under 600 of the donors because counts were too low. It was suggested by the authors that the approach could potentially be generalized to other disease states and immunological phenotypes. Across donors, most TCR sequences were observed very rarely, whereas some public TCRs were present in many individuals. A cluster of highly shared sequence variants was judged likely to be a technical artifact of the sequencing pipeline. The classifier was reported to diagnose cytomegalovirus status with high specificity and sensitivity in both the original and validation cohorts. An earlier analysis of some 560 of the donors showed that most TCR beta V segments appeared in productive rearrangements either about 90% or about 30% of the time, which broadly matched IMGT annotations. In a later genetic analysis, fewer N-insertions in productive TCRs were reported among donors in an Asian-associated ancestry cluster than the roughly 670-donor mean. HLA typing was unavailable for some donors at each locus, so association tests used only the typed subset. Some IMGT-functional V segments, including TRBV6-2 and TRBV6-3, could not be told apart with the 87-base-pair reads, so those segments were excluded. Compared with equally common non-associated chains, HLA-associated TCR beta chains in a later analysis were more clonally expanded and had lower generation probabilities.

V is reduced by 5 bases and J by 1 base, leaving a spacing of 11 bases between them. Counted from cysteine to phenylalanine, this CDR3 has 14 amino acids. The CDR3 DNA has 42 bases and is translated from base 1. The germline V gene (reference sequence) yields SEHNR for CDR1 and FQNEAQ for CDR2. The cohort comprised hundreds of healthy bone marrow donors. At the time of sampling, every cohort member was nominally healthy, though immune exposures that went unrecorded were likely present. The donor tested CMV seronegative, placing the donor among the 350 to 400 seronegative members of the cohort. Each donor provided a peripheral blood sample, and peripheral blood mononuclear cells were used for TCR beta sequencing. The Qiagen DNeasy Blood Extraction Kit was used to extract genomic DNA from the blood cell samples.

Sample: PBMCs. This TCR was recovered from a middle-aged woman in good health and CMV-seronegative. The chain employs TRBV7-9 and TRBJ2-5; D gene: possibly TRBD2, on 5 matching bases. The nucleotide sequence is TGTGCCAGCAGCCCGGGATCACTCCAAGAGACCCAGTACTTC. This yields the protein CASSPGSLQETQYF.